This T cell receptor beta chain was observed in a study of T cells after yellow fever vaccination. Whole-study findings and limits: Shared CD4/CD8 clonotypes were a small share, likely from convergent recombination.

The CDR3 length is 13 residues. V lost 1 base, J lost 5 bases, and 8 bases lay in between. Germline V lookup: CDR1 LNHDA, CDR2 SQIVND (reference sequence). TCRdb independently ran MiXCR on the 5' RACE reads; one entry per CDR3 protein. Of more than 95,000 distinct CDR3 sequences detected, under 9% appear once; the ten largest clones hold roughly 40%. Only a few counts were recorded for this clonotype. The target antigen is unknown. The J gene is TRBJ1-1, the V gene TRBV19; D gene ambiguous. The source was CD8+ T cells sorted from PBMCs, collected on the day of the yellow fever booster vaccination. The receptor comes from a man between 18 and 35 years old who received the YFV17D yellow fever vaccine. The CDR3 sequence: CASSIGLRTEAFF. The CDR3 DNA reads TGTGCCAGTAGTATAGGATTGCGGACTGAAGCTTTCTTT. The full variable domain, completed using reference TRBV19 and TRBJ1-1, is DGGITQSPKYLFRKEGQNVTLSCEQNLNHDAMYWYRQDPGQGLRLIYYSQIVNDFQKGDIAEGYSVSREKKESFPLTVTSAQKNPTAFYLCASSIGLRTEAFFGQGTRLTVV.